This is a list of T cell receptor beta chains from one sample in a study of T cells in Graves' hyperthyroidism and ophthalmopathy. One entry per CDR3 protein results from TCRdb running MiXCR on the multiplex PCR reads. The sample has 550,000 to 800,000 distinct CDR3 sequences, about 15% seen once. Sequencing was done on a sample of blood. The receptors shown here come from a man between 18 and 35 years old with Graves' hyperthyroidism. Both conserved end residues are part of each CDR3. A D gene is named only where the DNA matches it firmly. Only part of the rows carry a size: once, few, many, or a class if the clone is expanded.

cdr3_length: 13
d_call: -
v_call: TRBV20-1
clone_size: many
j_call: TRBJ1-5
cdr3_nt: TGCAGTGCTATGACGGATAGCAATCAGCCCCAGCATTTT
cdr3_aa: CSAMTDSNQPQHF

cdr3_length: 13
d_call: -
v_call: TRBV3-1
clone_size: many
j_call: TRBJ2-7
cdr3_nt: TGTGCCAGCAGCCACCTACGAGCTTACGAGCAGTACTTC
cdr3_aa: CASSHLRAYEQYF

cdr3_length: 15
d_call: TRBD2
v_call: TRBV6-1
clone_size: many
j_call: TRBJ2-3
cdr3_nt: TGTGCCAGCATTTCGGGACTAGCGGGGGAGGATACGCAGTATTTT
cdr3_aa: CASISGLAGEDTQYF

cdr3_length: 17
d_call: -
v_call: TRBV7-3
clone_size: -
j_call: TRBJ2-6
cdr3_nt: TGTGCCAGCAGCTTAAATCGGGGGTTGGCTGGGGCCAACGTCCTGACTTTC
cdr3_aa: CASSLNRGLAGANVLTF

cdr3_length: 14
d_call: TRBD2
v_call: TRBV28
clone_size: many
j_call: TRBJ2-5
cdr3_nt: TGTGCCAGCAGCGGACTAGCGGGAGGGGAGACCCAGTACTTC
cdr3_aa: CASSGLAGGETQYF

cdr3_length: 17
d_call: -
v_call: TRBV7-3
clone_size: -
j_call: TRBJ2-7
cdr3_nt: TGTGCCAGCAGCTCCTTGGCCTGGATAGGAGACTACTACGAGCAGTACTTC
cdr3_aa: CASSSLAWIGDYYEQYF

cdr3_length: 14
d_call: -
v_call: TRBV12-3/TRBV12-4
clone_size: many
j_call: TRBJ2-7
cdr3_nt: TGTGCCAGCATAGGGGAGTTGGTGGACTACGAGCAGTACTTC
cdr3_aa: CASIGELVDYEQYF

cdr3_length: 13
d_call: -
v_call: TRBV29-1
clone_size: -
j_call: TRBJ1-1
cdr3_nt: TGCAGCGTTGAGCGGGGGCGGGGGACTGAAGCTTTCTTT
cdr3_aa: CSVERGRGTEAFF

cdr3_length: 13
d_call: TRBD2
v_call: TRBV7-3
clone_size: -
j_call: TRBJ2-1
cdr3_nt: TGTGCCAGCAGCTTAACGCTAGCGGGGGAGCAGTTCTTC
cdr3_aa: CASSLTLAGEQFF

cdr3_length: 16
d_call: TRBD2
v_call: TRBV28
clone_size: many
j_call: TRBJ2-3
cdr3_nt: TGTGCCAGCAGTTTATTCGCGGGAGGGATCACAGATACGCAGTATTTT
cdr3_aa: CASSLFAGGITDTQYF

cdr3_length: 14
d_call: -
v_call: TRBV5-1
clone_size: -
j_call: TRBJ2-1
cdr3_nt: TGCGCCAGCGTGGACATGAGCTCCTACAATGAGCAGTTCTTC
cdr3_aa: CASVDMSSYNEQFF

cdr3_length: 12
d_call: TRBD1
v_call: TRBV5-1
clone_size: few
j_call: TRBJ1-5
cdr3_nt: TGCGCCAGCAGCTGGGGGACAGGGCCCCAGCATTTT
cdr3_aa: CASSWGTGPQHF

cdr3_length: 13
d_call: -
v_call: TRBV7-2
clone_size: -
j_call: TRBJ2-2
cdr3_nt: TGTGCCAGCAGCCAACCCGGGACCGGGGAGCTGTTTTTT
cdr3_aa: CASSQPGTGELFF

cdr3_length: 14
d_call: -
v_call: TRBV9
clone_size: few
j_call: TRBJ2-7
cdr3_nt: TGTGCCAGCAGCCCCATGGGGTTGTCCTACGAGCGGTACTTC
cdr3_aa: CASSPMGLSYERYF

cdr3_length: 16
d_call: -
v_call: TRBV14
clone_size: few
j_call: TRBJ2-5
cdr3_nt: TGTGCCAGCAGCCAAGCCCCCCGGGGGCCCGCGGAGACCCAGTACTTC
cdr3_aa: CASSQAPRGPAETQYF

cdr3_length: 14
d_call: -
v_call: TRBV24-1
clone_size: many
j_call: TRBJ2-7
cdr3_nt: TGTGCCACCAGTGCCGACGGGGGGCTCGACGAGCAGTACTTC
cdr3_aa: CATSADGGLDEQYF

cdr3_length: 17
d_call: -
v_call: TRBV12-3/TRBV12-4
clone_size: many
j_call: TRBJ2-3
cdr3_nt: TGTGCCAGCAGTTTAGCTGGGATGTCTCGGTCCACAGATACGCAGTATTTT
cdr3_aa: CASSLAGMSRSTDTQYF

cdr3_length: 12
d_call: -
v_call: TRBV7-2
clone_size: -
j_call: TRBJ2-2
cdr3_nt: TGTGCCAGCAGCCAGAGAAGTGGGGAGCTGTTTTTT
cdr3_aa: CASSQRSGELFF

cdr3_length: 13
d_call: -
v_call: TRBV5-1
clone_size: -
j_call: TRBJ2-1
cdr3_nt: TGCCCCAGCAGCTTGGACATTAGGGCTGAGCAGTTCTTC
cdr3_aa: CPSSLDIRAEQFF

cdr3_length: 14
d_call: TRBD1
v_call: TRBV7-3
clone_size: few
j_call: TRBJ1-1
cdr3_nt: TGTGCCAGCAGCCCAGGACAGGGTCTCACTGAAGCTTTCTTT
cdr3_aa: CASSPGQGLTEAFF

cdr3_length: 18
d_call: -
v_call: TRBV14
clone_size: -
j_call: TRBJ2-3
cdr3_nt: TGTGCCAGCAGCCAAGATCAATGGCAGGCACAAGGCACAGATACGCAGTATTTT
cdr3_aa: CASSQDQWQAQGTDTQYF

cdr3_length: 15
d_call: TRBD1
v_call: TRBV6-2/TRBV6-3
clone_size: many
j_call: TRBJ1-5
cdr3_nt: TGTGCCAGCACGATGGGACAGTCATTCAATCAGCCCCAGCATTTT
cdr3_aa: CASTMGQSFNQPQHF

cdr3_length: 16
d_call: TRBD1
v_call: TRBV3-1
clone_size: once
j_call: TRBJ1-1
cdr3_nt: TGTGCCAGCAGGCAAGCGTACGGGGTCAGGGGGGCTGAAGCTTTCTTT
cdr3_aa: CASRQAYGVRGAEAFF

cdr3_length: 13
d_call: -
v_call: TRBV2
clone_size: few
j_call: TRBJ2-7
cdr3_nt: TGTGCCAGCCTCCGGCAGGAACCCTACGAGCAGTACTTC
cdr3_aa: CASLRQEPYEQYF

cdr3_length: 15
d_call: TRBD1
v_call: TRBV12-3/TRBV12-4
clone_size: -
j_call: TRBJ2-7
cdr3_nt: TGTGCCAGCAGACCCCCGGGACAGGGGGTGTACGAGCAGTACTTC
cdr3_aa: CASRPPGQGVYEQYF

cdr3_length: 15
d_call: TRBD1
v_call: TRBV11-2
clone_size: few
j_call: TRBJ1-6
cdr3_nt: TGTGCCAGCAGTTTGGGACAGGGACTAATTGAACCCCTCCACTTT
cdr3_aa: CASSLGQGLIEPLHF

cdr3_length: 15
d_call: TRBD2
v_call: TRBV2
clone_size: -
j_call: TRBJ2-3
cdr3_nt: TGTGCCAGCAGCGGGACTAGGCTCCACACAGATACGCAGTATTTT
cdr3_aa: CASSGTRLHTDTQYF

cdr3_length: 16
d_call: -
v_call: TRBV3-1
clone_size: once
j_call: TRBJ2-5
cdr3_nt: TGTGCCAGCAGCCAAGATCCCACCCCGAGACAAGAGACCCAGTACTTC
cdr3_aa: CASSQDPTPRQETQYF

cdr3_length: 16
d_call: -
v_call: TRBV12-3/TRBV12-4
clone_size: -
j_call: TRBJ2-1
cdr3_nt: TGTGCCAGCAGTTTTCTCGGGATCTCGACCTACAAAGAGCAGTTCTTC
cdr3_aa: CASSFLGISTYKEQFF

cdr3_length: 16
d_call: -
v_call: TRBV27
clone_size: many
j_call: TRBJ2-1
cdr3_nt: TGTGCCAGCAGTTTAGACCACACGGGCTCCTACAATGAGCAGTTCTTC
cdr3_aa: CASSLDHTGSYNEQFF

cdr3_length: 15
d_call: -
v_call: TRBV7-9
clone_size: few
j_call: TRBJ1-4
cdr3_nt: TGTGCCAGCAGCCCAGGGGCAGGAGGGAATGAAAAACTGTTTTTT
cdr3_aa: CASSPGAGGNEKLFF

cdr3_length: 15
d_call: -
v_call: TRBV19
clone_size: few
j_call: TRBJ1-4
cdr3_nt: TGTGCCAGTAGTACCAGGACACGCTGGGATGAAAAACTGTTTTTT
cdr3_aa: CASSTRTRWDEKLFF

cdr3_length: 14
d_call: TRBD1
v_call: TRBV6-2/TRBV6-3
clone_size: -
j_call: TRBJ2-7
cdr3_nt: TGTGCCACCCTCGGACAGGGGGCGGGGAATGAGCAGTACTTC
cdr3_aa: CATLGQGAGNEQYF

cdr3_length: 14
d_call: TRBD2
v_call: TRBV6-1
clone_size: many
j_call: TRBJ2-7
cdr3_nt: TGTGCCAGCAGTGAAGGGGGGGGTACCCACGAGCAGTACTTC
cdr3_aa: CASSEGGGTHEQYF

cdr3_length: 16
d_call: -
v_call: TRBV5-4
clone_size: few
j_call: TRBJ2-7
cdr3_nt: TGTGCCAGCAGCTTGGTGGGGGCGGGAAGCTCCTACGAGCAGTACTTC
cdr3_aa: CASSLVGAGSSYEQYF

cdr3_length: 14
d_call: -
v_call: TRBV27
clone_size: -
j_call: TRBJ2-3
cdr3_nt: TGTGCCAGCAGTTTAAGGGTACGCACAGATACGCAGTATTTT
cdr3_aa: CASSLRVRTDTQYF

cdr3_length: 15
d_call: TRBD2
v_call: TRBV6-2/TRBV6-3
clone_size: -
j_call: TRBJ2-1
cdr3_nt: TGTGCCAGCAGTTACGGATCTAGCGGACACAATGAGCAGTTCTTC
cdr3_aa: CASSYGSSGHNEQFF

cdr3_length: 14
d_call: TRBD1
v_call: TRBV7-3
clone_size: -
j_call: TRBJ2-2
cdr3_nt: TGTGCCAGCAGCTTAGCAGGGGGCCCCGGGGAGCTGTTTTTT
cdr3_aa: CASSLAGGPGELFF

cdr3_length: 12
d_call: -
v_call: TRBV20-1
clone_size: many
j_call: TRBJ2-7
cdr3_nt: TGCAGTGCCGAAGGGACTTCGTACGAGCAGTACTTC
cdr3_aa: CSAEGTSYEQYF

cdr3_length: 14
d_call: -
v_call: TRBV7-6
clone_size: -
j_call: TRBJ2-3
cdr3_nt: TGTGCCAGCAGCTTGGACAGTCACACAGATACGCAGTATTTT
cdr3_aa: CASSLDSHTDTQYF

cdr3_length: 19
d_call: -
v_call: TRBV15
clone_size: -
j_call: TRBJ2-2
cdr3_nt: TGTGCCACGAGGATTAGACCTCCGATAGGAGGGAGTGATACCGGGGAGCTGTTTTTT
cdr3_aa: CATRIRPPIGGSDTGELFF

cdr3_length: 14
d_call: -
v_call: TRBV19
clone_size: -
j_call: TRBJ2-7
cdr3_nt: TGTGCCAGTACCACAGGGAACGGGCGATACGAGCAGTACTTC
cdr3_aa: CASTTGNGRYEQYF

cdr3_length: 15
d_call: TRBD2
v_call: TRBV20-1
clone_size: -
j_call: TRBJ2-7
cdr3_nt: TGCAGTGCCCTAGTAGGAGCGGGAGGGCCCCACGAGCAGTACTTC
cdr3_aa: CSALVGAGGPHEQYF

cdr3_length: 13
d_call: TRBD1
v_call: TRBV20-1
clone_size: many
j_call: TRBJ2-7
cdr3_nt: TGCAGTGCTAGAAAAGATACAGGGGGAGAGCAGTACTTC
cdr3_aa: CSARKDTGGEQYF

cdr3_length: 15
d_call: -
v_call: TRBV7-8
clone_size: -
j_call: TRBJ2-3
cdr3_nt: TGTGCCAGCAGCGTCGGGACGGTTTCATTTGATACGCAGTATTTT
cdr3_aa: CASSVGTVSFDTQYF

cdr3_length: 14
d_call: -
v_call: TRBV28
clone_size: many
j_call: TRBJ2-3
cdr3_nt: TGTGCCAGCACCTTAGGGGCGGCGACAGATACGCAGTATTTT
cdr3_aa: CASTLGAATDTQYF

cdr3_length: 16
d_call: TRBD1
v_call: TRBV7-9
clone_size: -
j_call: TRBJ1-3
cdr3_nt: TGTGCCAGCAGCCGGGACAGGAGTTTCGCTGGAAACACCATATATTTT
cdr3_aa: CASSRDRSFAGNTIYF

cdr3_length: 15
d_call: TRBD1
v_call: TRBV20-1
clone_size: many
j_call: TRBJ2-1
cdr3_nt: TGCAGTGCTACCTCCACGGGACAGGGGGACAATGAGCAGTTCTTC
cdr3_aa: CSATSTGQGDNEQFF

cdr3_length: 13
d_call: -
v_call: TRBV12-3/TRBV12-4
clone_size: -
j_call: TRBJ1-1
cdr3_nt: TGTGCCTGCACCGGGACAACAGACACTGAAGCTTTCTTT
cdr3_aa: CACTGTTDTEAFF

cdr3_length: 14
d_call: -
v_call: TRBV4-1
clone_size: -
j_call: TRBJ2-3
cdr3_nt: TGCGCCAGCAGCCAAGCAGACAGCACAGATACGCAGTATTTT
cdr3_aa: CASSQADSTDTQYF

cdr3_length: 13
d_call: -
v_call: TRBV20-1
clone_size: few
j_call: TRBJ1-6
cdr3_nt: TGCAGTGCTAGTGTCAGTCCCAATTCACCCCTCCACTTT
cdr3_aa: CSASVSPNSPLHF

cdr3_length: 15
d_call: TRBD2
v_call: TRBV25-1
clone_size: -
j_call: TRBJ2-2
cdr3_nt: TGTGCCAGCAGCCCACTAGCGGTGAACACCGGGGAGCTGTTTTTT
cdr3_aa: CASSPLAVNTGELFF

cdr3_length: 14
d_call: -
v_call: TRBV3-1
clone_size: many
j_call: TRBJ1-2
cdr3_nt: TGTGCCAGCAGCCAAGAGGGGCGAGCTGTCGGCTACACCTTC
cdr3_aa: CASSQEGRAVGYTF

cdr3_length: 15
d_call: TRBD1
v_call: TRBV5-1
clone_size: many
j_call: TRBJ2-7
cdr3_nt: TGCGCCAGCAGTGTGATGGGACAGGGAACCTACGAGCAGTACTTC
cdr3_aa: CASSVMGQGTYEQYF

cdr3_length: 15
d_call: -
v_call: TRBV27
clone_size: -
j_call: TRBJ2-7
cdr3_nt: TGTGCCAGCAGTTTATTGGCCTACAGCTCCTACGAGCAGTACTTC
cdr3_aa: CASSLLAYSSYEQYF

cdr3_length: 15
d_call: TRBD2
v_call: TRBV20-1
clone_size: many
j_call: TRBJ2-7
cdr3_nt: TGCAGTGCTATCAGGACTAGCGGGAGATCACACGAGCAGTACTTC
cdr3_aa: CSAIRTSGRSHEQYF